The clone carrying this TCR beta chain was recorded only once. Assay: immunoSEQ multiplex PCR; the TCRdb copy retains only in-frame clones and omits some. This table holds about 280,000 clones, 85% found once. From germline, CDR1 is SGHTA and CDR2 FQGNSA. CDR3 length: 16 residues. V was cut by 1 base and J by 4 bases, with 17 bases left in between. This specimen belongs to a study of blood T cell repertoires in COVID-19. Turning to the study itself: In each case, the material was cDNA or gDNA derived from T cells, B-cell-depleted T cells, or PBMCs.

The chain carries TRBV7-2 and TRBJ2-7, with D maybe TRBD1 (7 bases). The TCR sequence derives from a woman between 45 and 60 years old who had recovered from COVID-19. Sequencing input: PBMCs or T cells enriched from blood (not recorded which). The CDR3 is CASSLGQGGVGYEQYF. The CDR3 DNA is TGTGCCAGCAGCTTAGGACAGGGAGGTGTTGGTTACGAGCAGTACTTC.